This T cell receptor beta chain was sequenced during a study of blood T cell repertoires in COVID-19. The germline CDR1 and CDR2 sequences are LNHNV and YYDKDF (reference sequence). The V end lost 1 base, the J end lost 7 bases, and 17 bases lay between the germline ends. The CDR3 is 16 residues long. This clone was detected once. Only in-frame clones appear in the TCRdb table, and some are missing; sequencing was by immunoSEQ multiplex PCR. The table lists around 310,000 clones, around 91% of them singletons. V usage is TRBV15 and J usage is TRBJ2-1, with D possibly matching TRBD2 (6 bases). The sequenced material came from peripheral blood. This receptor was obtained from a woman in her forties with COVID-19, enrolled during active disease. The CDR3 loop is CATSRGNPRTTNEQFF. The CDR3, as DNA: TGTGCCACCAGCAGAGGAAACCCAAGGACTACGAATGAGCAGTTCTTC.